The clone carrying this T cell receptor (beta chain) was counted only a few times. What it binds is unknown. The V gene lost 3 bases and the J gene lost 4 bases, with 8 bases spanning the gap. The CDR3 is 12 residues long. Germline CDR1 reads GTSNPN; CDR2 reads SVGIG (reference sequence). In the library, individual cDNA molecules carried attached unique molecular identifiers. TCRdb re-derived calls from the 5' RACE reads in MiXCR, one entry per CDR3 protein. Of more than 95,000 distinct CDR3 sequences in the sample, about 15% were seen once. This sample was included in a study of early T cells in non-severe SARS-CoV-2 infection. Study in general: It was bulk RNA from unsorted whole blood that was sequenced, and the chains were unpaired.

Findings of the study overall: VDJdb matching skewed toward anti-spike CD8 responses, missing private and CD4 specificities.

The TCR originated in an adult who was a healthcare worker with PCR-confirmed SARS-CoV-2 infection or an uninfected control (not recorded which). Sequenced sample: whole blood. The J gene is TRBJ2-3, the V gene TRBV30; either TRBD1 or TRBD2 may fit D (5 bases each). As DNA, the CDR3 is TGTGCCTGGAGACTAGGGGCAGATACGCAGTATTTT. This codes for CAWRLGADTQYF.